Listed below are T cell receptor beta chains from one sample, sequenced in a study of graft-versus-host responses after intestinal transplantation. This table comes from immunoSEQ multiplex PCR, and its TCRdb copy is limited to in-frame clones, with some not included. The sample gives 80,000 to 95,000 clones, roughly 90% of which show up once; under 0.3% is in the top ten. These TCRs' antigens remain unknown. This specimen consisted of unstimulated CD4+ T cells sorted from spleen or lymph node cells, obtained before transplant. Receptor source: a human donor who was the organ donor for an intestinal transplant. Each CDR3 is given with its conserved first and last residue. A D gene is named only where the DNA matches it firmly. Clone size is stated in some rows and not others, as once, few, many or a class when expanded.

CDR3 DNA | CDR3 protein | J gene | CDR3 length | V gene | clone size | D gene
TGTGCCAGCACCCTAGGGGGCGGCTACGAGCAGTACTTC | CASTLGGGYEQYF | TRBJ2-7 | 13 | TRBV9 | few | TRBD1
TGTGCCAGCAGCAAGGGACTAGCGGGAGCCAAAAACATTCAGTACTTC | CASSKGLAGAKNIQYF | TRBJ2-4 | 16 | TRBV9 | . | TRBD2
TGTGCCAGCAGCCCCCGTGGGGAGCAGGATTATGGCTACACCTTC | CASSPRGEQDYGYTF | TRBJ1-2 | 15 | TRBV7-9 | . | .
TGTGCCAGCAGCTTAACCGGAAGCGCTGAAGCTTTCTTT | CASSLTGSAEAFF | TRBJ1-1 | 13 | TRBV7-8 | . | .
TGCAGCGTGGGGGGACAGACAGAGACCCAGTACTTC | CSVGGQTETQYF | TRBJ2-5 | 12 | TRBV29-1 | . | .
TGTGCCAGCACTCCCCAGGGGCGGATGAACACTGAAGCTTTCTTT | CASTPQGRMNTEAFF | TRBJ1-1 | 15 | TRBV6-5 | . | .
TGTGCCTGTCAGGTTTCCCCGAACACCGGGGAGCTGTTTTTT | CACQVSPNTGELFF | TRBJ2-2 | 14 | TRBV11-3 | once | .
TGTGCCAGTAGTCGGGGACAGGGGTCCTACAATGAGCAGTTCTTC | CASSRGQGSYNEQFF | TRBJ2-1 | 15 | TRBV19 | . | TRBD1
TGTGCCAGCCGTAGGGGACAGGGGGTTCAGCCCCAGCATTTT | CASRRGQGVQPQHF | TRBJ1-5 | 14 | TRBV27 | once | TRBD1
TGCGCCAGTAAAACTGGCACTGGGACAAACACCGGGGAGCTGTTTTTT | CASKTGTGTNTGELFF | TRBJ2-2 | 16 | TRBV5-1 | . | .
TGTGCCAGCAGCTTGGCTCAGGGGCCCCAGCATTTT | CASSLAQGPQHF | TRBJ1-5 | 12 | TRBV5-4 | . | .
TGTGCCAGCAGCTTGGGGGGTCTAGCGGCCTCCTACGAGCAGTACTTC | CASSLGGLAASYEQYF | TRBJ2-7 | 16 | TRBV5-4 | . | TRBD2
TGTGCCAGCAGCTTTCAGGGGAAAGAGACCCAGTACTTC | CASSFQGKETQYF | TRBJ2-5 | 13 | TRBV5-4 | . | .
TGTGCCAGCAGCACCGAGGATGAGCAGTTCTTC | CASSTEDEQFF | TRBJ2-1 | 11 | TRBV13 | once | .
TGTGCCAGCAGCCCCGATCTAGCGGGAGGGAGCTCCTACGAGCAGTACTTC | CASSPDLAGGSSYEQYF | TRBJ2-7 | 17 | TRBV7-3 | . | TRBD2
TGCGCCAGCAGCCGGGACAGGGCGACAGATACGCAGTATTTT | CASSRDRATDTQYF | TRBJ2-3 | 14 | TRBV5-1 | . | TRBD1
TGCGCCAGCACCTTGTGGGGCCCCACCGCAGGGGGCCCCGGGGAGCTGTTTTTT | CASTLWGPTAGGPGELFF | TRBJ2-2 | 18 | TRBV5-1 | . | TRBD1
TGTGCCAGCAGTGGAACAGGGGTCACTGAAGCTTTCTTT | CASSGTGVTEAFF | TRBJ1-1 | 13 | TRBV27 | . | TRBD1
TGCGCCAGCAGCATGGACGGTTACAATCAGCCCCAGCATTTT | CASSMDGYNQPQHF | TRBJ1-5 | 14 | TRBV5-1 | . | .
TGTGCCAGCAGTTTATCGGCCTACGAGCAGTACTTC | CASSLSAYEQYF | TRBJ2-7 | 12 | TRBV28 | . | .
TGTGCCAGCAGTCGTGGACTAGCGGGGGGGCCCGGGGAGCTGTTTTTT | CASSRGLAGGPGELFF | TRBJ2-2 | 16 | TRBV6-6 | . | TRBD2
TGTGCCAGCAGTGAAGGGCTCGGGGAGCTGTTTTTT | CASSEGLGELFF | TRBJ2-2 | 12 | TRBV2 | . | .
TGTGCCAGCAGCAAGACCGTCCCCGCGGGCGAGCAGTACTTC | CASSKTVPAGEQYF | TRBJ2-7 | 14 | TRBV21-1 | . | .
TGTGCCAGCAGCCTTGGCACAGATACGCAGTATTTT | CASSLGTDTQYF | TRBJ2-3 | 12 | TRBV7-2 | . | .
TGCGCCAGCAGCTTGATAACAGACGATGAGCAGTTCTTC | CASSLITDDEQFF | TRBJ2-1 | 13 | TRBV5-1 | . | .
TGTGCCACCGGGACTAGCGGGAGAGGCACCGGGGAGCTGTTTTTT | CATGTSGRGTGELFF | TRBJ2-2 | 15 | TRBV14 | . | TRBD2
TGTGCCATCAGTGAGCAGACAGGGGGGGAGCTGTTTTTT | CAISEQTGGELFF | TRBJ2-2 | 13 | TRBV10-3 | . | TRBD1
TGTGCCAGCAGCTTAGAAGGGGACTACTATGGCTACACCTTC | CASSLEGDYYGYTF | TRBJ1-2 | 14 | TRBV7-8 | . | .
TGCGCCAGCAGCCCGGTAGCGGGAGGGCCGAGCACAGATACGCAGTATTTT | CASSPVAGGPSTDTQYF | TRBJ2-3 | 17 | TRBV5-1 | once | TRBD2
TGTGCCAGCTCACCCTTGGTGGGACAGGGGACGGAAGCTTTCTTT | CASSPLVGQGTEAFF | TRBJ1-1 | 15 | TRBV18 | . | TRBD1
TGCGCCAGCAGCTTACTAGCGGGCACAGATACGCAGTATTTT | CASSLLAGTDTQYF | TRBJ2-3 | 14 | TRBV5-1 | few | TRBD2
TGCAGCGTTGAAGGTAGCGGGAGTGGGATCCCCAACTCCTACGAGCAGTACTTC | CSVEGSGSGIPNSYEQYF | TRBJ2-7 | 18 | TRBV29-1 | . | TRBD2
TGTGCCAGCAGGGGCCAGGGTACTGGAAACACCATATATTTT | CASRGQGTGNTIYF | TRBJ1-3 | 14 | TRBV25-1 | . | .
TGTGCCGCCGCCAGGGTTCCCGGGGAGCTGTTTTTT | CAAARVPGELFF | TRBJ2-2 | 12 | TRBV2 | . | .
TGTGCCAGCACCGACAGGGGGGGAGCCAACTCTGGAAACACCATATATTTT | CASTDRGGANSGNTIYF | TRBJ1-3 | 17 | TRBV11-2 | . | TRBD1
TGTGCCAGCAGTTACTCGATAAGGGCCCAGGGACACCCTACCCAAAACACCATATATTTT | CASSYSIRAQGHPTQNTIYF | TRBJ1-3 | 20 | TRBV6-8 | once | .
TGTGCCAGCAGTTTAGCGGGGCCTAGCACAGATACGCAGTATTTT | CASSLAGPSTDTQYF | TRBJ2-3 | 15 | TRBV27 | few | .
TGTGCCAGCAGTTCCACACCGAGACAGCTCCGGGAGCTGTTTTTT | CASSSTPRQLRELFF | TRBJ2-2 | 15 | TRBV28 | . | .
TGTGCCAGCAGCGTAGATTCAGGAGGGTACTATGGCTACACCTTC | CASSVDSGGYYGYTF | TRBJ1-2 | 15 | TRBV9 | . | .
TGTGCCAGCCGGGGGGGTGGGGGCCCACATTCACCCCTCCACTTT | CASRGGGGPHSPLHF | TRBJ1-6 | 15 | TRBV6-5 | . | .
TGTGCCAGCCGAAGATCGGGACAGGCGAACACCGGGGAGCTGTTTTTT | CASRRSGQANTGELFF | TRBJ2-2 | 16 | TRBV7-8 | . | TRBD1
TGTGCCAGCAGCACCGGCCCGGGCACCGGGGAGCTGTTTTTT | CASSTGPGTGELFF | TRBJ2-2 | 14 | TRBV5-4 | . | .
TGCGCCAGCAGTGAGCCCGGACAGGGGGCTTACGAGCAGTACTTC | CASSEPGQGAYEQYF | TRBJ2-7 | 15 | TRBV10-1 | . | TRBD1
TGTGCCAGCAGCTGGGCACTCCCCACAGATACGCAGTATTTT | CASSWALPTDTQYF | TRBJ2-3 | 14 | TRBV7-9 | . | .
TGTGCCAGTACCATCCTCGGGACAGCTAATGAAAAACTGTTTTTT | CASTILGTANEKLFF | TRBJ1-4 | 15 | TRBV19 | . | TRBD1
TGTGCCAGCAGCCCCAACCCGGGGGGACTGCGGTTCTACGAGCAGTACTTC | CASSPNPGGLRFYEQYF | TRBJ2-7 | 17 | TRBV11-2 | . | TRBD2
TGTGCCAGCAGTCGTAGCGGGGGGGCCCCAGATACGCAGTATTTT | CASSRSGGAPDTQYF | TRBJ2-3 | 15 | TRBV6-1 | . | TRBD2
TGTGCCAGCAGCTTAGGACTAGCGGGAGGTGCCTACGAGCAGTACTTC | CASSLGLAGGAYEQYF | TRBJ2-7 | 16 | TRBV11-2 | . | TRBD2